This record looks at one TCR beta chain sequence and its context. Its specificity is not known. These data are taken from a study of identical twins. Study results and limitations: In monozygotic twins, models underestimated the sharing of out-of-frame TCR alpha. Insertion counts were lower in abundant cord blood beta clonotypes, a trend that memory repertoires did not show.

Unique molecular identifiers were in the cDNA, with template-switch universal primer binding. TCRdb redid the calling of the 5' RACE reads with MiXCR, one entry per CDR3 protein. Counted here are 700,000 to 950,000 distinct CDR3 sequences, 9% to 15% occurring once; the ten biggest clones make up around 1.6%. Germline V gives CDR1 SGHTA, CDR2 FQGNSA. Trimming at V came to 2 bases and at J to 8 bases, leaving 9 bases not matched to a gene. CDR3 length: 17 residues. A further study also used this sample, focusing on yellow fever vaccine responses in identical twins. Per that study: As reported, the vaccine T cell response of twins seemed partly convergent and partly personalized.

The sample taken for sequencing was PBMCs. The chain is built from TRBV7-2 and TRBJ2-1, with 13 bases lining up with TRBD2. The receptor was isolated from a woman younger than 30 in good health. The CDR3 spells CASSLIRTSGSGDEQFF. As DNA, the CDR3 is TGTGCCAGCAGCTTAATTCGGACTAGCGGGAGTGGCGATGAGCAGTTCTTC.